Detailed here is one TCR beta chain. Its antigen is undetermined. Trimming shortened V by 4 bases and J by 0 bases, and 10 bases separated the two germline ends. The CDR3 runs 15 residues. Germline V gives CDR1 LNHNV, CDR2 YYDKDF (reference sequence). These data come from a study of shared clonotypes between healthy human individuals. Findings and limits, study-wide: Larger estimated richness was generally recorded for naive subsets relative to memory subsets.

The method was immunoSEQ multiplex PCR; TCRdb's version includes in-frame clones alone and lacks a portion of them. Of approximately 2,000,000 clones listed, less than 95% are singletons. Sequenced input: naive CD4+ T cells from PBMCs. As to subset: CD45RA+ positively selected. The chain recombines TRBV15 with TRBJ1-3; D is ambiguous. The clonotype comes from a man between 18 and 35 years old in good health. Some clones in this sample may be carry-over from other donors' samples. DNA of the CDR3: TGTGCCACCAGCAACGCCGCAAACTCTGGAAACACCATATATTTT. Translating it yields CATSNAANSGNTIYF.